This entry lists 18 T cell receptor beta chains sequenced from one sample in a study of shared clonotypes between healthy human individuals. Clones were sequenced by immunoSEQ multiplex PCR, and TCRdb holds only the in-frame ones, with some missing. The sample lists about 640,000 clones, roughly 70% occurring once. Sequencing was performed on memory CD4+ T cells sorted from blood. Subset denoted: CD45RA-negative fraction. The receptors stem from a woman aged 25 to 39 in good health.

This clone has only one observation. CDR3 sequence (DNA): TGCGCCAGCAAGGGACAGTATGATGGCTACACCTTC. Translation: CASKGQYDGYTF. V usage is TRBV4-1 and J usage is TRBJ1-2; TRBD1 aligns across 7 bases. The CDR3 extends over 12 amino acids. Germline loops: CDR1 MGHRA, CDR2 YSYEKL. The junction had 5 bases not matched to a gene; V was cut back by 7 bases and J by 6 bases.

This rearrangement joins TRBV20-1 to TRBJ2-7, with no clear D. Trimming cost V 6 bases and J 6 bases, with 9 bases left between them. Per germline, CDR1 DFQATT and CDR2 SNEGSKA (reference sequence). The CDR3 covers 10 residues. As DNA, the CDR3 is TGCAGTGCAATACAACGCGAGCAGTACTTC. Residues: CSAIQREQYF.

The chain recombines TRBV11-2 with TRBJ1-3, with unresolved D. Germline V gene lookup returns CDR1 SGHAT and CDR2 FQNNGV. V was trimmed by 10 bases and J by 4 bases, leaving 11 bases between them. This CDR3 region has 12 residues. CDR3 bases: TGTGCCACCCGACAAGAGGGAAACACCATATATTTT. This sequence encodes CATRQEGNTIYF.

This clone was observed a handful of times. Within the sample, other DNA sequences also encode this same CDR3. The V and J genes are TRBV7-2 and TRBJ2-4; the match to TRBD1 covers 8 bases. Germline V gives CDR1 SGHTA, CDR2 FQGNSA. Losses at the gene ends were 5 bases for V and 6 bases for J; bases not matched to a gene: 6. This CDR3 contains 14 residues. CDR3 region: CASSPGQAPNIQYF. CDR3 DNA sequence: TGTGCCAGCAGCCCGGGACAGGCCCCAAACATTCAGTACTTC. Using reference TRBV7-2 and TRBJ2-4 for the parts outside the CDR3, the full variable domain is GAGVSQSPSNKVTEKGKDVELRCDPISGHTALYWYRQSLGQGLEFLIYFQGNSAPDKSGLPSDRFSAERTGGSVSTLTIQRTQQEDSAVYLCASSPGQAPNIQYFGAGTRLSVL.

The rearrangement links TRBV27 to TRBJ2-5, with D possibly matching TRBD2 (5 bases). Per germline, CDR1 MNHEY and CDR2 SMNVEV (reference sequence). Trimming took off 5 bases at V and 5 bases at J, with 9 bases between the two ends. The CDR3 is made up of 12 amino acids. The CDR3 is CASSESSETQYF. The CDR3 DNA reads as TGTGCCAGCAGTGAGTCTAGCGAGACCCAGTACTTC.

This clone was found a few times. This could be a read error, since a much larger clone is one nucleotide away. This chain links TRBV2 with TRBJ1-3; no clear D gene. The CDR3 extends over 13 amino acids. Trimming removed 6 bases at V and 0 bases at J, with 6 bases between. Germline V gives CDR1 SNHLY, CDR2 FYNNEI. CDR3 residues: CASSENSGNTIYF. CDR3 bases: TGTGCCAGCAGCGAGAACTCTGGAAACACCATATATTTT.

In its sample, this clone was seen a few times. The rearrangement joins TRBV6-5 to TRBJ2-7, with TRBD2 matching over 9 bases. The V gene end was trimmed by 4 bases and the J gene end by 6 bases; junction bases not matched to a gene: 13. This CDR3 has 16 amino acids. Germline lookup yields CDR1 MNHEY and CDR2 SVGAGI. In nucleotides, the CDR3 is TGTGCCAGCAGTTCCCCCGCGGGTAGCGGGAGAAGCGAGCAGTACTTC. Translated: CASSSPAGSGRSEQYF.

This sequence joins TRBV4-2 and TRBJ2-7; D unclear. The length of the CDR3 is 14 residues. Trimming stripped 0 bases from V and 2 bases from J, with 8 bases between. The germline CDR1 and CDR2 sequences are LGHNA and YNFKEQ. CDR3 protein: CASSQDPGTYEQYF. The CDR3 DNA follows: TGTGCCAGCAGCCAAGATCCAGGTACCTACGAGCAGTACTTC.

This clone is a singleton in its sample. This chain uses TRBV19 with TRBJ2-7; D is uncertain. The CDR3 is 13 residues long. Per germline, CDR1 LNHDA and CDR2 SQIVND (reference sequence). With 2 bases removed from V and 3 bases from J, the gap between germline ends came to 8 bases. The CDR3 bases are TGTGCCAGTAGTATATCAAATGGCTACGAGCAGTACTTC. It encodes CASSISNGYEQYF.

The J gene is TRBJ2-3, the V gene TRBV5-4; D may match TRBD1 or TRBD2 (6 bases each). Germline CDR1 reads SGHNT; CDR2 reads YYREEE (reference sequence). Deletions cut 4 bases from V and 2 bases from J, with 14 bases between. The CDR3 spans 15 residues. CDR3 coding DNA: TGTGCCAGCAGCCGTCTCGGGGGCCACACAGATACGCAGTATTTT. Residues: CASSRLGGHTDTQYF.

The chain couples TRBV28 to TRBJ2-3, with D maybe TRBD2 (6 bases). The V end was cut by 10 bases, the J end by 4 bases, with 12 bases between. Germline V gene sequence: CDR1 MDHEN, CDR2 SYDVKM. The CDR3 is made up of 12 amino acids. Here the CDR3 reads CATMTSSDTQYF. CDR3 DNA sequence: TGTGCCACCATGACTAGTTCAGATACGCAGTATTTT. Variable domain in full (rest from reference TRBV28 and TRBJ2-3): DVKVTQSSRYLVKRTGEKVFLECVQDMDHENMFWYRQDPGLGLRLIYFSYDVKMKEKGDIPEGYSVSREKKERFSLILESASTNQTSMYLCATMTSSDTQYFGPGTRLTVL.

The genes are TRBV18 and TRBJ2-7, with 7 bases that match TRBD2. CDR1 is KGHSH, CDR2 LQKENI, per germline. This CDR3 has 14 amino acids. The V and J ends lost 4 bases and 0 bases, in that order; junction bases with no gene match: 3. The CDR3 reads CASSLSGNSYEQYF. CDR3 nucleotides: TGTGCCAGCTCACTGAGCGGGAACTCCTACGAGCAGTACTTC.

The rearrangement joins TRBV5-2 to TRBJ2-6; the D call of TRBD2 is as the table states it, not checked on the DNA. TRBV5-2 is described as a pseudogene. CDR3 length: 18 residues. This CDR3 is CASSQNSHGESGANVLTF. In nucleotides, the CDR3 is TGTGCCAGCAGCCAAAACAGTCACGGGGAATCTGGGGCCAACGTCCTGACTTTC.

V is TRBV27 and J is TRBJ2-1, with 12 bases identical to TRBD2. CDR3 length: 15 amino acids. Per the germline V gene, CDR1 is MNHEY and CDR2 is SMNVEV (reference sequence). V was pared by 6 bases and J by 5 bases, with 5 bases of the junction left unmatched. The CDR3 sequence: CASSKTSGRHNEQFF. CDR3 bases: TGTGCCAGCAGCAAGACTAGCGGGAGACACAATGAGCAGTTCTTC.

This chain connects TRBV9 to TRBJ2-3; 9 positions match TRBD2. CDR3 length: 15 amino acids. V lost 3 bases to trimming and J lost 8 bases; unmatched junction nucleotides: 10. Germline V gene sequence: CDR1 SGDLS, CDR2 YYNGEE. CDR3 sequence: CASSATSGDQPTQYF. The DNA for the CDR3 is TGTGCCAGCAGCGCGACTAGCGGAGATCAACCTACGCAGTATTTT.

The V call is TRBV7-8, the J call TRBJ2-7; D unresolved. The CDR3 spans 14 residues. V was clipped by 1 base and J by 6 bases, with 13 bases between them. In germline, CDR1 is SGHVS, CDR2 FQNEAQ. In DNA form, the CDR3 reads TGTGCCAGCAGCTTAGAACGAAGAGTTGGCGAGCAGTACTTC. Protein: CASSLERRVGEQYF.

This chain connects TRBV7-9 to TRBJ2-1; 8 positions agree with TRBD2. The CDR3 runs to 15 residues. Germline V CDR1 and CDR2: SEHNR, FQNEAQ (reference sequence). Trimming removed 5 bases from V and 3 bases from J; junction bases left unmatched: 6. The CDR3 here is CASSPSGSLYNEQFF. The CDR3 DNA reads TGTGCCAGCAGCCCCAGCGGGAGTCTCTACAATGAGCAGTTCTTC.

This clone was detected only once. The chain joins TRBV7-6 to TRBJ2-7; TRBD1 matches at 8 bases. Germline V gene sequence: CDR1 SGHVS, CDR2 FNYEAQ. This CDR3 comprises 14 residues. V dropped 1 base and J dropped 4; count of bases not matched to a gene: 3. This CDR3 reads CASSLVQGVYEQYF. DNA of the CDR3: TGTGCCAGCAGCTTAGTACAGGGGGTTTACGAGCAGTACTTC.